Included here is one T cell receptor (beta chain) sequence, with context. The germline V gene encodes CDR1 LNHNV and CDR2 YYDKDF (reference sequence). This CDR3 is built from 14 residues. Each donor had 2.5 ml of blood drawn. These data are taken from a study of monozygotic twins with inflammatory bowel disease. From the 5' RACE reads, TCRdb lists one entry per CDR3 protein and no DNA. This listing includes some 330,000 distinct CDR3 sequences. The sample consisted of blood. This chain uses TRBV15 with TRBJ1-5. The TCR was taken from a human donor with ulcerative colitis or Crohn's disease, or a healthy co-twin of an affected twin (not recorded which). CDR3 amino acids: CATSRDRFGQPQHF.